The 24 T cell receptor beta chains presented below share a single source sample, sequenced in a study of identifying expanded T cells in peripheral blood. Data came from immunoSEQ multiplex PCR; TCRdb stores just in-frame clones and leaves some out. The data contain 50,000 or so clones, around 90% of them singletons. Sequences were obtained from blood. These receptors came from a person between 18 and 75 years old in good health.

This sequence joins TRBV12-5 and TRBJ1-1, with D hard to call. Trimming cost V 3 bases and J 3 bases, with 2 bases left between them. The CDR3 has 11 residues. The germline V gene has CDR1 LGHNT and CDR2 FRNRAP. This CDR3 is CASGFYTEAFF. The CDR3 DNA reads as TGTGCTAGTGGTTTTTACACTGAAGCTTTCTTT.

The V call is TRBV29-1, the J call TRBJ2-3; D gene ambiguous. CDR1 and CDR2 (germline): SQVTM, ANQGSEA. Trimming left V 5 bases short and J 1 base short, with 10 bases between. The CDR3 consists of 13 residues. For the CDR3, the DNA is TGCAGCGTTTGGTGGGTCGGCACAGATACGCAGTATTTT. Protein: CSVWWVGTDTQYF.

J is TRBJ1-3 and V is TRBV2, with D unclear. CDR1 is SNHLY and CDR2 is FYNNEI in the germline V gene. This CDR3 is 14 amino acids long. Trimming removed 5 bases at V and 3 bases at J, with 11 bases between. The CDR3 nucleotides read TGTGCCAGCAGTACGACAAAGGATGGAAACACCATATATTTT. This gives the protein CASSTTKDGNTIYF.

This clone was seen only once. The chain uses TRBV2 and TRBJ2-2, with D possibly TRBD2 on 6 matching bases. This CDR3 has 12 residues. V was cut by 4 bases and J by 8 bases, with 8 bases left in between. Germline V gives CDR1 SNHLY, CDR2 FYNNEI. The DNA for the CDR3 is TGTGCCAGCAGTGGCGGGGAGGGGGAGCTGTTTTTT. Protein product: CASSGGEGELFF.

The chain combines TRBV18 with TRBJ2-3; 7 bases align to TRBD2. Germline values: CDR1 KGHSH, CDR2 LQKENI. Trimming cost V 5 bases and J 2 bases; bases outside gene matches: 4. The CDR3 spans 14 residues. This CDR3 reads CASSMLAVTDTQYF. For the CDR3, the DNA is TGTGCCAGCTCAATGCTAGCGGTCACAGATACGCAGTATTTT. The full variable domain, its missing parts supplied by reference TRBV18 and TRBJ2-3, is NAGVMQNPRHLVRRRGQEARLRCSPMKGHSHVYWYRQLPEEGLKFMVYLQKENIIDESGMPKERFSAEFPKEGPSILRIQQVVRGDSAAYFCASSMLAVTDTQYFGPGTRLTVL.

The gene calls are TRBV6-1 and TRBJ2-7, with D perhaps given as TRBD1 or TRBD2 (7 bases each). The CDR3 totals 16 residues. V lost 3 bases and J 5 bases, leaving 20 bases between the germline ends. CDR1 and CDR2 (germline): MNHNS, SASEGT. The CDR3: CASSESQGGARDEQYF. Here the CDR3 DNA reads TGTGCCAGCAGTGAGTCTCAGGGGGGGGCGAGGGACGAGCAGTACTTC.

This clone was counted once. The chain joins TRBV7-2 to TRBJ2-7, with 11 bases that match TRBD2. Germline lookup yields CDR1 SGHTA and CDR2 FQGNSA. This CDR3 spans 14 amino acids. V shed 3 bases, J shed 6 bases, and the junction held 4 bases outside the gene matches. The CDR3 region is CASSFDLAGGEQYF. CDR3 sequence (DNA): TGTGCCAGCAGCTTCGACCTAGCGGGAGGCGAGCAGTACTTC.

The chain combines TRBV21-1 with TRBJ2-7; TRBD2 is the table's D call and was not checked against the DNA. TRBV21-1 is shown as a pseudogene. The CDR3 is 12 amino acids. CDR3 DNA sequence: TGTGCCAGCAGTACGGGGGTTTACGAGCAGTACTTC. It codes for CASSTGVYEQYF.

The rearrangement joins TRBV7-2 to TRBJ1-1; no clear D gene. This CDR3 comprises 15 residues. V gave up 1 base and J gave up 5 bases, with 14 bases separating them. CDR1 is SGHTA and CDR2 is FQGNSA in the germline V gene. In DNA, the CDR3 is TGTGCCAGCAGCTTAGGGAGCCTGATGGGGACTGAAGCTTTCTTT. Translated, it gives CASSLGSLMGTEAFF.

The chain carries TRBV4-1 and TRBJ1-6; 7 bases line up with TRBD1. J was trimmed by 3 bases and V by 4 bases; bases with no gene match: 6. Germline CDR1 MGHRA, CDR2 YSYEKL. The CDR3 consists of 16 residues. The CDR3 sequence: CASSPEGAGYNSPLHF. As DNA, the CDR3 is TGCGCCAGCAGCCCAGAGGGGGCAGGCTATAATTCACCCCTCCACTTT.

The chain recombines TRBV5-4 with TRBJ2-5; TRBD2 might be the D (5 bases). Germline lookup yields CDR1 SGHNT and CDR2 YYREEE (reference sequence). V lost 2 bases and J lost 4, with 6 bases in between. The CDR3 extends over 12 amino acids. The CDR3 bases are TGTGCCAGCAGCTTCCGGGGAGAGACCCAGTACTTC. Translated: CASSFRGETQYF. The full variable domain, completed using reference TRBV5-4 and TRBJ2-5, is ETGVTQSPTHLIKTRGQQVTLRCSSQSGHNTVSWYQQALGQGPQFIFQYYREEENGRGNFPPRFSGLQFPNYSSELNVNALELDDSALYLCASSFRGETQYFGPGTRLLVL.

The V call is TRBV4-3, the J call TRBJ1-4; 8 nucleotides line up with TRBD1. The V segment lost 0 bases and the J segment 1 base; nucleotides outside the gene matches: 10. The CDR3 spans 19 residues. Germline V gene lookup returns CDR1 LGHNA and CDR2 YSLEER. The CDR3 bases are TGCGCCAGCAGCCAAGATCGAGTCTCAGGGGGCAAAACTAATGAAAAACTGTTTTTT. It is translated as CASSQDRVSGGKTNEKLFF.

This sequence joins TRBV10-3 and TRBJ2-1; 7 bases align to TRBD2. The germline gives CDR1 ENHRY, CDR2 SYGVKD. V gave up 7 bases and J gave up 5 bases; unmatched junction bases: 5. This CDR3 comprises 13 residues. The DNA of the CDR3 is TGTGCCATCACGGCTAGCGGTGACAATGAGCAGTTCTTC. Translating gives CAITASGDNEQFF.

In regard to this clone: Compared with germline, one end of the junction differs, possibly owing to a read error. Other DNA sequences in the sample encode the same CDR3. The rearrangement links TRBV7-6 to TRBJ2-7; 10 bases align to TRBD2. The CDR3 contains 14 residues. Germline loops: CDR1 SGHVS, CDR2 FNYEAQ. CDR3 region: CASSNSGGTYEQYF. In DNA form, the CDR3 reads TGCGCCAGCAGCAATAGCGGGGGGACCTACGAGCAGTACTTC.

The chain joins TRBV2 to TRBJ1-4; 7 bases are shared with TRBD1. Germline V gene sequence: CDR1 SNHLY, CDR2 FYNNEI. Losses at the gene ends were 6 bases for V and 6 bases for J; bases not matched to a gene: 10. The CDR3 totals 15 residues. CDR3 sequence reads: CASSYTGAQDEKLFF. CDR3 nucleotide sequence: TGTGCCAGCAGCTATACAGGGGCTCAGGATGAAAAACTGTTTTTT. Full variable domain (missing parts from reference TRBV2 and TRBJ1-4): EPEVTQTPSHQVTQMGQEVILRCVPISNHLYFYWYRQILGQKVEFLVSFYNNEISEKSEIFDDQFSVERPDGSNFTLKIRSTKLEDSAMYFCASSYTGAQDEKLFFGSGTQLSVL.

The chain employs TRBV5-6 and TRBJ1-2; TRBD1 might be the D (5 bases). V was pared by 1 base and J by 9 bases, with 19 bases between. Looked up from germline, CDR1 is SGHDT and CDR2 is YYEEEE. The CDR3 spans 15 residues. CDR3 region: CASSLRSGPTARYTF. CDR3 DNA sequence: TGTGCCAGCAGCTTGAGGTCAGGGCCCACGGCGCGCTACACCTTC. The full variable domain, with the rest looked up from reference TRBV5-6 and TRBJ1-2, is DAGVTQSPTHLIKTRGQQVTLRCSPKSGHDTVSWYQQALGQGPQFIFQYYEEEERQRGNFPDRFSGHQFPNYSSELNVNALLLGDSALYLCASSLRSGPTARYTFGSGTRLTVV.

The V call is TRBV7-2, the J call TRBJ1-5, with unresolved D. CDR1 and CDR2 (germline): SGHTA, FQGNSA. There are 16 residues in the CDR3. Trimming removed 3 bases from V and 0 bases from J, with 12 bases in between. CDR3 nucleotide sequence: TGTGCCAGCAGCTTCTTCGGGCAGGTTAGCAATCAGCCCCAGCATTTT. Translating it yields CASSFFGQVSNQPQHF.

The chain recombines TRBV4-2 with TRBJ1-4, with TRBD1 identical over 9 bases. J was trimmed by 6 bases and V by 4 bases; bases with no gene match: 6. The CDR3 is made up of 15 amino acids. From germline, CDR1 is LGHNA and CDR2 YNFKEQ. Written as DNA, the CDR3 is TGTGCCAGCAGCCGCATGGGACAGGGCGATGAAAAACTGTTTTTT. This translates into CASSRMGQGDEKLFF.

The table lists this clone with a count of one. This rearrangement joins TRBV18 to TRBJ1-1, with TRBD1 matching 7 bases. Germline values: CDR1 KGHSH, CDR2 LQKENI. CDR3 length: 15 residues. With V trimmed by 5 bases and J by 1 base, 7 bases remained unmatched. CDR3 region: CASSASGTENTEAFF. DNA for the CDR3: TGTGCCAGCTCAGCATCCGGGACAGAGAACACTGAAGCTTTCTTT.

Only one count was recorded for this clone. The rearrangement joins TRBV28 to TRBJ1-2; D remains unclear. Between the trimmed V and J ends, which lost 3 bases and 8 bases, there was a span of 7 bases. The CDR3 sequence is 11 residues long. CDR1 and CDR2 (germline): MDHEN, SYDVKM. The CDR3 nucleotides read TGTGCCAGCAGTTTCGGTGGAGGCTACACCTTC. As protein: CASSFGGGYTF.

The chain combines TRBV11-2 with TRBJ2-7; no firm D call. The CDR3 is 13 amino acids. Trimming cost V 3 bases and J 2 bases, with 8 bases left between them. Germline CDR1 is SGHAT and CDR2 is FQNNGV. The CDR3 nucleotides are TGTGCCAGCAGCTTGGGTAGGACCTACGAGCAGTACTTC. Amino acid sequence: CASSLGRTYEQYF.

The rearrangement joins TRBV10-1 to TRBJ1-1; D unclear. CDR3 length: 12 residues. V dropped 4 bases and J dropped 7 bases, with 10 bases sitting between them. Germline CDR1 is WNHNN and CDR2 is SYGVQD (reference sequence). Written as DNA, the CDR3 is TGCGCCAGCAGTGCCGGGTACAGTGAAGCTTTCTTT. Translation: CASSAGYSEAFF.

V gene TRBV7-2 combines with J gene TRBJ2-7; D not resolved. Germline-derived CDR1 and CDR2 are SGHTA and FQGNSA. The V end was cut by 4 bases, the J end by 0 bases, with 7 bases between. The CDR3 extends over 13 amino acids. The CDR3 is CASSSRFSYEQYF. For the CDR3, the DNA is TGTGCCAGCAGCTCGCGCTTCTCCTACGAGCAGTACTTC.

The chain employs TRBV9 and TRBJ2-3; 7 nucleotides line up with TRBD1. The CDR3 has 13 amino acids. The germline V gene has CDR1 SGDLS and CDR2 YYNGEE. V gave up 4 bases and J gave up 6 bases; unmatched junction bases: 5. CDR3 bases: TGTGCCAGCAGCCCAGGGGGATCGGATACGCAGTATTTT. Protein product: CASSPGGSDTQYF.